The present entry profiles one T cell receptor beta chain with its context. TCRdb keeps only in-frame clones here, not all; method: immunoSEQ multiplex PCR. The sample contains 130,000 or so clones, more than 70% of which appear only once. The data stem from a study of blood T cell repertoires in COVID-19. Looking at the study overall: From T cells, B-cell-depleted T cells, or PBMCs came the material, which was cDNA or gDNA.

V shed 5 bases and J shed 5 bases, with 12 bases lying between them. The length of the CDR3 is 13 residues. Germline V gene data show CDR1 as SGHTA and CDR2 as FQGNSA. The chain carries TRBV7-2 and TRBJ2-5; D is unclear. The sample consisted of peripheral blood. This receptor was obtained from a man in his sixties with acute or convalescent COVID-19. Here the CDR3 DNA reads TGTGCCAGCAGCACCCGAAGCATGGAGACCCAGTACTTC. Translating it yields CASSTRSMETQYF.